The following is a T cell receptor (beta chain) sequence with its context. Its antigen remains undetermined. No much larger clone is present one base from it, and per-base qualities are unavailable. Participants in the prospective study were aged roughly 18 to 90 years, lived in approximately 26 United States geographic areas, and enrolled through a virtual design. In the prospective study, participants were assigned to cohorts based on the clinical history participants reported in a screening survey and a study questionnaire. Recovered participants in ImmuneRACE Cohort 3 were defined as having two consecutive negative NP/OP PCR tests, clearance from a healthcare professional, or resolution of symptoms. Each participant in the prospective study had whole blood, serum and a nasopharyngeal or oropharyngeal swab collected by mobile phlebotomists. Additional blood draws and questionnaires over a 2-month period could optionally be provided by prospective study participants. Before DNA extraction, blood samples from the prospective study were shipped at room temperature or frozen.

The source of the sample is a study of blood T cell repertoires in COVID-19 (dated by TCRdb to 2018 to 2021). For context, the study as a whole: The collaborator samples originated in the United States, Italy and Spain and spanned the acute and convalescent phases of COVID-19. Samples were obtained from the ongoing ImmuneRACE study (first 160 participants) and from about 1,300 subjects provided by 6 global collaborators. Deeply sampled blood TCRbeta repertoires from subjects exposed to, actively infected with, or recovered from COVID-19 were included in the dataset. The material from the prospective study consisted of cDNA or gDNA derived from T cells, B-cell-depleted T cells, or PBMCs. The repertoires were released in a freely available public database meant as a resource for research on the immune response to SARS-CoV-2. Sample metadata almost always included a de-identified subject ID, COVID-19 status, age in years and sex. Where available, HLA class I and class II types were obtained from metadata supplied by the sample provider rather than from assay-based typing. General study outcomes and caveats: The amount of clinical and demographic metadata varied by source and participant and was provided uncurated.

The germline V gene specifies MGHRA as CDR1 and YSYEKL as CDR2. The CDR3 spans 13 residues, from the cysteine through the phenylalanine. Only the CDR3 DNA stays, 39 bases, in frame from base 1. V loses 8 bases of germline sequence and J loses 1 base, and the interval between the two ends is 11 bases. The immunoSEQ Assay, a bias-controlled multiplex PCR, was used to amplify TCRbeta CDR3 regions from genomic DNA. Per the original workflow: The number of nucleated cells in each sample was estimated from the amplification of reference gene primers within the assay. To quantify the absolute abundance of each unique TCRbeta CDR3 rearrangement, sequence reads were collapsed and filtered. Productive Simpson clonality was computed per sample as the square root of Simpson's diversity index over productive rearrangements. The clones in this table, taken by TCRdb from immuneACCESS, are in-frame only. Not every clone is retained; where verified, under half of the shortfall comes from an unresolved V gene, and the cause of the rest is unknown. V, J and clone size are those of that table, while D and trimming were read from the DNA. Counted in this sample were some 300,000 clones; roughly 90% of them appeared once. The leading ten clones occupy less than 2% of the sample.

This chain is built from TRBV4-1 and TRBJ1-1; the D gene is perhaps TRBD1, on 5 matching bases. Sequencing was done on a sample of PBMCs or T cells enriched from blood (not recorded which). This clonotype was sampled from a woman between 40 and 55 years old who had recovered from COVID-19. Here the CDR3 is given as CASSDRGNTEAFF. In nucleotides, the sequence is TGCGCCAGCTCTGACAGAGGGAACACTGAAGCTTTCTTT.